These 24 T cell receptor beta chains originate from one sample sequenced in a study of CD8+ T cells in alopecia areata. The treatment was: oral pan-JAK inhibitor, 5-10 mg twice daily. Extracted RNA was reverse transcribed, and the resulting cDNA served as sequencing template. Some clones are missing from TCRdb's copy, which holds only in-frame ones; the method was immunoSEQ multiplex PCR. The table includes approximately 180,000 clones, just under 65% detected once. The material was CD4+ T cells sorted from blood, obtained between weeks 49 and 50, from a patient treated with tofacitinib. Receptor source: a human donor with alopecia areata.

This sequence joins TRBV20-1 and TRBJ2-5; D remains unclear. This CDR3 is 11 amino acids long. Trimming took off 3 bases at V and 5 bases at J, with 7 bases between the two ends. The germline gives CDR1 DFQATT, CDR2 SNEGSKA (reference sequence). The CDR3 DNA reads TGCAGTGCTAGGTTTAGGGAGACCCAGTACTTC. Translation: CSARFRETQYF.

To note about this clone: This may arise from a read error, as a much more abundant clone is one base away. The rearrangement links TRBV7-9 to TRBJ1-1; 7 nucleotides line up with TRBD1. The ends lost 4 bases at V and 4 bases at J; junction bases unmatched: 6. CDR3 length equals 14 residues. CDR1 and CDR2 (germline): SEHNR, FQNEAQ (reference sequence). DNA for the CDR3: TGTGCCAGCAGCTACTCAGGGGGGAGCACTGAAGCTTTCTTT. Amino acid sequence: CASSYSGGSTEAFF.

The CDR3 region has the DNA TGCAGCATGAGACGGAGACCCACTGAAGCTTTCTTT. The encoded protein is CSMRRRPTEAFF. The chain couples TRBV29-1 to TRBJ1-1; no firm D call. V lost 8 bases and J lost 4, with 14 bases in between. The length of the CDR3 is 12 residues. Germline CDR1 SQVTM, CDR2 ANQGSEA.

The genes are TRBV5-1 and TRBJ1-1; D is ambiguous. Trimming removed 0 bases at V and 6 bases at J, with 6 bases between. CDR1 is SGHRS and CDR2 is YFSETQ in the germline V gene. The length of the CDR3 is 12 residues. CDR3 region: CASSLGESEAFF. DNA of the CDR3: TGCGCCAGCAGCTTGGGGGAGTCTGAAGCTTTCTTT.

This clone was picked up a small number of times. The chain joins TRBV7-8 to TRBJ2-7, with 8 bases identical to TRBD2. The CDR3 has 14 amino acids. The germline CDR1 and CDR2 sequences are SGHVS and FQNEAQ. Trimming at V came to 5 bases and at J to 2 bases, leaving 5 bases not matched to a gene. CDR3 sequence: CASSTRTSTYEQYF. DNA for the CDR3: TGTGCCAGCAGCACCCGGACTAGCACCTACGAGCAGTACTTC.

This chain joins TRBV4-3 and TRBJ1-4; the match to TRBD1 covers 7 bases. This CDR3 contains 16 residues. The germline V gene has CDR1 LGHNA and CDR2 YSLEER. The V segment lost 0 bases and the J segment 10 bases; nucleotides outside the gene matches: 11. This CDR3 is CASSQEVSGGDGKLFF. For the CDR3, the DNA is TGCGCCAGCAGCCAAGAAGTATCAGGGGGTGATGGAAAACTGTTTTTT.

This chain uses TRBV5-1 with TRBJ2-5, with D perhaps TRBD1 or TRBD2 (5 bases each). This CDR3 contains 14 residues. Germline CDR1 and CDR2: SGHRS and YFSETQ. Trimming took off 0 bases at V and 4 bases at J, with 10 bases between the two ends. DNA of the CDR3: TGCGCCAGCAGCTTGGTACAGAGGGGAGAGACCCAGTACTTC. Its translation: CASSLVQRGETQYF.

V gene TRBV7-2 combines with J gene TRBJ2-1; D possibly corresponds to TRBD1 (6 bases). The length of the CDR3 is 15 residues. V was shortened by 6 bases and J by 0 bases, with 12 bases between the two germline ends. Germline CDR1 SGHTA, CDR2 FQGNSA. CDR3 nucleotides: TGTGCCAGCAGATCGAAGGGGGTCTCCTACAATGAGCAGTTCTTC. This codes for CASRSKGVSYNEQFF.

The sample holds many counts of this clone. The chain employs TRBV14 and TRBJ2-3; D possibly uses TRBD1 or TRBD2 (5 bases each). The CDR3 totals 13 residues. Germline V lookup: CDR1 SGHDN, CDR2 FVKESK. Trimming pared 0 bases from V and 7 bases from J, leaving 8 bases between. The CDR3 is CASSQDGGYTQYF. The CDR3 DNA follows: TGTGCCAGCAGCCAAGATGGGGGATATACGCAGTATTTT.

The chain joins TRBV29-1 to TRBJ2-7, with D possibly matching TRBD1 (6 bases). Germline-derived CDR1 and CDR2 are SQVTM and ANQGSEA. This CDR3 has 16 residues. V was trimmed by 1 base and J by 0 bases, leaving 16 bases between them. CDR3 protein: CSVEVQGQKSSYEQYF. As DNA, the CDR3 is TGCAGCGTTGAAGTTCAGGGGCAGAAAAGCTCCTACGAGCAGTACTTC.

The rearrangement joins TRBV29-1 to TRBJ2-3; TRBD1 matches at 7 bases. Germline loops: CDR1 SQVTM, CDR2 ANQGSEA. Trimming took 4 bases from V and 2 from J; bases not matched to a gene: 3. The CDR3 loop spans 13 amino acids. The CDR3, as DNA: TGCAGCGTTGCGGGACAGCTCACAGATACGCAGTATTTT. Encoded protein: CSVAGQLTDTQYF.

The rearrangement uses TRBV29-1 and TRBJ2-3; D unresolved. CDR1 is SQVTM and CDR2 is ANQGSEA in the germline V gene. This CDR3 is 11 amino acids long. V shed 0 bases and J shed 2 bases, with 0 bases lying between them. Here the CDR3 DNA reads TGCAGCGTTGAAGACACAGATACGCAGTATTTT. It encodes CSVEDTDTQYF.

The chain uses TRBV7-2 and TRBJ2-7; the match to TRBD1 covers 12 bases. Germline CDR1 and CDR2: SGHTA and FQGNSA. V trimming: 4 bases; J trimming: 5 bases; junction bases outside the gene matches: 6. The CDR3 has 15 amino acids. The CDR3 sequence: CASSSTGTGGNEQYF. The CDR3 nucleotides read TGTGCCAGCAGCTCTACCGGGACAGGGGGCAACGAGCAGTACTTC.

The chain carries TRBV2 and TRBJ2-3; TRBD2 matches 8 bases. The CDR3 covers 15 residues. Trimming cost V 2 bases and J 2 bases; bases outside gene matches: 3. The germline gives CDR1 SNHLY, CDR2 FYNNEI. The CDR3 DNA follows: TGTGCCAGCAGTGAACGGACTAGCCCCACAGATACGCAGTATTTT. It specifies CASSERTSPTDTQYF.

This clone was observed once. The chain is built from TRBV29-1 and TRBJ2-5; no reliable D call. Germline assignment: CDR1 SQVTM and CDR2 ANQGSEA. The CDR3 totals 13 residues. Trimming left V 5 bases short and J 2 bases short, with 12 bases between. The CDR3 loop is CSVRGDLQETQYF. CDR3 coding DNA: TGCAGCGTTCGTGGAGACTTGCAAGAGACCCAGTACTTC.

The rearrangement joins TRBV19 to TRBJ1-1; D remains ambiguous. In germline, CDR1 is LNHDA, CDR2 SQIVND (reference sequence). The CDR3 sequence is 14 residues long. Between the trimmed V and J ends, which lost 8 bases and 2 bases, there was a span of 15 bases. CDR3: CASWRGLDNTEAFF. Written as DNA, the CDR3 is TGTGCCAGTTGGAGAGGATTGGATAACACTGAAGCTTTCTTT.

This clone has a handful of counts. The V gene is TRBV27, the J gene TRBJ2-1; 7 positions agree with TRBD1. V gave up 5 bases and J gave up 10 bases; unmatched junction bases: 5. The CDR3 covers 12 residues. The germline CDR1 and CDR2 sequences are MNHEY and SMNVEV (reference sequence). Here the CDR3 reads CASSPTTGEQFF. The CDR3 DNA reads TGTGCCAGCAGTCCAACGACAGGGGAGCAGTTCTTC.

This clone was detected only once. In DNA, the CDR3 is TGTGCCTGGACCTCTTTTGTGTACGATGGCTACACCTTC. This sequence encodes CAWTSFVYDGYTF. V is TRBV30 and J is TRBJ1-2; D uncertain. The CDR3 contains 13 residues. Trimming cost V 4 bases and J 6 bases, with 15 bases left between them. Per germline, CDR1 GTSNPN and CDR2 SVGIG (reference sequence).

The chain couples TRBV11-3 to TRBJ2-7, with a tentative D call TRBD2 (6 bases). The CDR3 consists of 13 residues. CDR1 is SGHNT and CDR2 is YENEEA in the germline V gene. Trimming took 0 bases from V and 5 from J, leaving 8 bases between them. The CDR3 region has the DNA TGTGCCAGCAGCTTAGACAGGAGGGACGAGCAGTACTTC. This translates into CASSLDRRDEQYF.

This clone was observed a few times. The CDR3: CASQSIEGRGQSGRGQYF. As DNA, the CDR3 is TGTGCCAGTCAAAGTATAGAGGGTCGAGGACAGAGCGGAAGAGGCCAGTACTTC. J is TRBJ2-5 and V is TRBV19, with D possibly being TRBD1 (6 bases). This CDR3 is built from 18 residues. Germline V lookup: CDR1 LNHDA, CDR2 SQIVND (reference sequence). V lost 8 bases to trimming and J lost 10 bases, with 35 bases between them.

This sequence joins TRBV4-3 and TRBJ1-1, with D hard to call. CDR1 and CDR2 from the germline V gene are LGHNA and YSLEER. V was pared by 3 bases and J by 0 bases, with 8 bases between. The CDR3 is 14 amino acids. The CDR3 nucleotides read TGCGCCAGCAGCCAGAGTATCCTGAACACTGAAGCTTTCTTT. This sequence encodes CASSQSILNTEAFF.

This clone was counted between two and nine times. The chain joins TRBV29-1 to TRBJ2-5; D uncertain. V lost 3 bases, J lost 2 bases, and 7 bases lay in between. Germline V gives CDR1 SQVTM, CDR2 ANQGSEA. The CDR3 has 12 amino acids. CDR3 sequence reads: CSVDAAQETQYF. The CDR3 DNA sequence: TGCAGCGTTGATGCCGCACAAGAGACCCAGTACTTC.

This sequence joins TRBV30 and TRBJ1-6, with TRBD1 identical over 9 bases. V gave up 4 bases and J gave up 8 bases; unmatched junction bases: 3. This CDR3 contains 13 residues. Looked up from germline, CDR1 is GTSNPN and CDR2 is SVGIG (reference sequence). CDR3 loop: CAWKDRGDSPLHF. CDR3 in DNA: TGTGCCTGGAAGGACAGGGGTGATTCACCCCTCCACTTT.

This clone was counted between two and nine times. This chain connects TRBV28 to TRBJ2-1; maybe TRBD1 (6 bases). CDR1 is MDHEN, CDR2 SYDVKM, per germline. This CDR3 has 14 residues. V shed 5 bases and J shed 12 bases, with 20 bases lying between them. This CDR3 is CASSPGAAGASQFF. In DNA form, the CDR3 reads TGTGCCAGCAGTCCCGGCGCCGCAGGGGCTTCGCAGTTCTTC.